A selection of T cell receptor beta chains follows, all from one sample in a study of blood T cell repertoires in COVID-19. Libraries were prepared by immunoSEQ multiplex PCR; TCRdb keeps only in-frame clonotypes and omits some of them. The data contain 200,000 to 250,000 clones, 75% to 85% of them singletons. The sample comprised peripheral blood. The receptors shown here come from a man aged 45-65 years with active or convalescent COVID-19. The CDR3 runs from the conserved cysteine through the conserved F or W. The D gene is left open where the match is weak. Size values are once, few and many counts, or a class for expanded clones, and some rows have none.

J,V,D,size,CDR3,DNA
TRBJ1-2,TRBV7-9,TRBD1,.,CASSPRDRAVYGYTF,TGTGCCAGCAGCCCTCGGGACAGGGCCGTCTATGGCTACACCTTC
TRBJ2-7,TRBV28,.,.,CASSSITYEQYF,TGTGCCAGCAGTTCTATAACCTACGAGCAGTACTTC
TRBJ2-2,TRBV13,.,.,CASSRDSFTGELFF,TGTGCCAGCAGCCGAGACAGTTTCACCGGGGAGCTGTTTTTT
TRBJ1-1,TRBV10-3,.,.,CAISERGGTEAFF,TGTGCCATCAGTGAGCGGGGGGGCACTGAAGCTTTCTTT
TRBJ1-4,TRBV7-2,.,.,CASSARQWGDEKLFF,TGTGCCAGCAGCGCTCGACAGTGGGGGGATGAAAAACTGTTTTTT
TRBJ1-6,TRBV19,TRBD1,.,CASRQGQINSPLHF,TGTGCCAGTAGACAGGGACAGATTAATTCACCCCTCCACTTT
TRBJ1-5,TRBV6-1,TRBD1,.,CASSEGTGVFQPQHF,TGTGCCAGCAGTGAAGGGACAGGGGTCTTTCAGCCCCAGCATTTT
TRBJ2-3,TRBV6-5,.,.,CASSVGVGTDTQYF,TGTGCCAGTTCGGTGGGAGTGGGTACAGATACGCAGTATTTT
TRBJ1-2,TRBV3-1/TRBV3-2,.,.,CASSQRFESVYGYTF,TGTGCCAGCAGCCAAAGGTTTGAGAGCGTCTATGGCTACACCTTC
TRBJ1-4,TRBV18,.,few,CASSSGTPAEKLFF,TGTGCCAGCTCATCCGGGACTCCGGCGGAAAAACTGTTTTTT
TRBJ2-1,TRBV7-7,TRBD1,few,CASSPRTGLYNEQFF,TGTGCCAGCAGCCCCCGGACAGGGTTATACAATGAGCAGTTCTTC
TRBJ1-1,TRBV5-1,.,few,CASNDRMNTEAFF,TGCGCCAGCAACGACAGAATGAACACTGAAGCTTTCTTT
TRBJ2-2,TRBV27,.,.,CASSFRGLNTGELFF,TGTGCCAGCAGTTTTCGGGGTTTGAACACCGGGGAGCTGTTTTTT
TRBJ1-3,TRBV11-2,TRBD1,.,CASRTGPGNTIYF,TGTGCCAGCAGGACAGGGCCGGGAAACACCATATATTTT
TRBJ1-2,TRBV6-5,TRBD1,.,CASSRTGSYGYTF,TGTGCCAGCAGTCGGACAGGGAGCTATGGCTACACCTTC
TRBJ1-1,TRBV5-1,.,few,CASSLDLLGDTEAFF,TGCGCCAGCAGCTTGGATCTCCTCGGAGACACTGAAGCTTTCTTT
TRBJ2-7,TRBV28,TRBD1,.,CASRTRTGTYEQYF,TGTGCCAGCAGAACTCGGACAGGGACCTACGAGCAGTACTTC
TRBJ1-2,TRBV3-1/TRBV3-2,TRBD1,.,CASSRTGGPYGYTF,TGTGCCAGCAGCCGGACAGGGGGTCCCTATGGCTACACCTTC
TRBJ1-1,TRBV27,.,.,CASSLVGHSTEAFF,TGTGCCAGCAGTTTAGTGGGACATTCGACTGAAGCTTTCTTT
TRBJ1-6,TRBV7-3,.,.,CASSLRGLNSPLHF,TGTGCCAGCAGCTTAAGAGGGCTGAATTCACCCCTCCACTTT
TRBJ2-7,TRBV28,.,.,CASSFNWGVDSTGYEQYF,TGTGCCAGCAGTTTCAACTGGGGGGTAGACTCAACCGGGTACGAGCAGTACTTC
TRBJ1-4,TRBV28,TRBD1,few,CASSTWDSTNEKLFF,TGTGCCAGCAGTACATGGGACAGCACTAATGAAAAACTGTTTTTT
TRBJ2-7,TRBV18,.,few,CASSPDREQYF,TGTGCCAGCTCACCAGATAGAGAGCAGTACTTC
TRBJ1-6,TRBV5-1,.,.,CASSLAEPRISPLHF,TGCGCCAGCAGCTTGGCCGAGCCCCGAATTTCACCCCTCCACTTT
TRBJ2-1,TRBV5-1,TRBD2,.,CASSLARAGVNNEQFF,TGCGCCAGCAGCTTGGCCCGAGCGGGAGTTAACAATGAGCAGTTCTTC
TRBJ2-7,TRBV28,TRBD1,.,CASYDRAYEQYF,TGTGCCAGCTATGACAGGGCCTACGAGCAGTACTTC
TRBJ2-1,TRBV3-1/TRBV3-2,.,.,CASSRGTSDVRNEQFF,TGTGCCAGCAGCCGCGGGACTTCCGATGTTAGGAATGAGCAGTTCTTC
TRBJ2-5,TRBV7-9,.,few,CASSLNSETQYF,TGTGCCAGCAGCTTAAACTCTGAGACCCAGTACTTC
TRBJ2-1,TRBV7-2,TRBD2,many,CASSLIGTSGRAQGREQFF,TGTGCCAGCAGCTTAATCGGGACTAGCGGGAGGGCCCAGGGTCGGGAGCAGTTCTTC
TRBJ2-5,TRBV5-1,TRBD2,.,CASSLEGTSGEQETQYF,TGCGCCAGCAGCTTGGAGGGGACTAGCGGTGAACAAGAGACCCAGTACTTC
TRBJ2-3,TRBV4-2,TRBD2,.,CASSRLLAGNTDTQYF,TGTGCCAGCAGCCGTTTACTAGCGGGGAACACAGATACGCAGTATTTT
TRBJ2-7,TRBV5-6,.,few,CASSSMSGEYEQYF,TGTGCCAGCAGCTCGATGAGCGGAGAATACGAGCAGTACTTC
TRBJ2-6,TRBV5-1,.,.,CASSQISGANVLTF,TGCGCCAGCAGTCAGATCTCTGGGGCCAACGTCCTGACTTTC
TRBJ1-4,TRBV10-3,TRBD1,.,CAISESRQGNEKLFF,TGTGCCATCAGTGAGTCAAGACAGGGTAATGAAAAACTGTTTTTT
TRBJ1-2,TRBV5-6,TRBD1,.,CASSFWDRGTYGYTF,TGTGCCAGCAGCTTTTGGGACAGGGGCACCTATGGCTACACCTTC
TRBJ2-2,TRBV3-1/TRBV3-2,TRBD1,.,CASSLPGTGGGELFF,TGTGCCAGCAGCCTGCCCGGGACAGGGGGCGGGGAGCTGTTTTTT
TRBJ1-5,TRBV28,.,.,CASSLASVLNQPQHF,TGTGCCAGCAGTTTAGCATCGGTCCTCAATCAGCCCCAGCATTTT
TRBJ2-4,TRBV5-6,TRBD1,once,CASSFRPGTGEFIQYF,TGTGCCAGCAGCTTCAGACCCGGGACAGGGGAATTCATTCAGTACTTC
TRBJ2-1,TRBV5-4,TRBD2,.,CASSLGGAGGYNEQFF,TGTGCCAGCAGCTTGGGTGGAGCGGGGGGTTACAATGAGCAGTTCTTC
TRBJ2-1,TRBV6-2/TRBV6-3,.,.,CASSQPQGFNEQFF,TGTGCCAGCAGTCAACCTCAGGGTTTCAATGAGCAGTTCTTC
TRBJ1-5,TRBV28,TRBD1,.,CASRGQGGNQPQHF,TGTGCCAGCAGAGGACAGGGAGGCAATCAGCCCCAGCATTTT
TRBJ2-3,TRBV7-2,.,.,CASSLGSHTQYF,TGTGCCAGCAGCTTAGGCAGTCATACGCAGTATTTT
TRBJ2-1,TRBV27,TRBD2,once,CASGTSGTNEQFF,TGTGCCAGCGGGACTAGCGGAACGAATGAGCAGTTCTTC
TRBJ1-2,TRBV28,.,.,CASSLQGPNGYTF,TGTGCCAGCAGTTTACAGGGCCCAAATGGCTACACCTTC
TRBJ2-7,TRBV5-1,.,.,CASSLGGTESNEQYF,TGCGCCAGCAGCTTGGGAGGGACTGAATCCAACGAGCAGTACTTC